These 16 T cell receptor beta chains were all obtained from the same sample, sequenced in a study of radiotherapy plus CTLA-4 blockade in lung cancer. Sequencing used immunoSEQ multiplex PCR; TCRdb keeps in-frame clones, though not all of them. The sample holds 78,000 or so clones, more than 75% seen once. This sample comprised peripheral blood, obtained from a patient treated with radiotherapy plus ipilimumab. Receptors originate from a human donor with non-small cell lung cancer who had stable disease on radiotherapy plus ipilimumab.

J is TRBJ2-2 and V is TRBV28, with D perhaps TRBD2 (5 bases). There are 19 residues in the CDR3. V was clipped by 3 bases and J by 6 bases, with 26 bases between them. Germline V CDR1 and CDR2: MDHEN, SYDVKM. CDR3 nucleotides: TGTGCCAGCAGTTTGAGGTTACGGGGTTGGGTTCGGGTGCCCGGGGAGCTGTTTTTT. Amino acid sequence: CASSLRLRGWVRVPGELFF.

The J gene is TRBJ2-1, the V gene TRBV5-6, with D possibly being TRBD1 or TRBD2 (5 bases each). Germline loops: CDR1 SGHDT, CDR2 YYEEEE. V lost 4 bases, J lost 7 bases, and 18 bases lay in between. This CDR3 spans 15 amino acids. In DNA, the CDR3 is TGTGCCAGCAGCCCGACGCAGGGAGCGGCAAATGAGCAGTTCTTC. Its translation is CASSPTQGAANEQFF.

This chain joins TRBV7-3 and TRBJ2-2; D is perhaps TRBD2 (5 bases). With 0 bases removed from V and 4 bases from J, the gap between germline ends came to 9 bases. CDR1 and CDR2 from the germline V gene are SGHTA and FQGTGA. This CDR3 region has 15 residues. CDR3 amino acids: CASSLTLAATGELFF. CDR3 bases: TGTGCCAGCAGCTTAACCCTAGCAGCCACCGGGGAGCTGTTTTTT.

V gene TRBV6-1 combines with J gene TRBJ2-7; 9 bases are a match to TRBD1. CDR1 is MNHNS, CDR2 SASEGT, per germline. V lost 8 bases, J lost 2 bases, and 4 bases stayed unmatched. The CDR3 is 13 amino acids. The CDR3 sequence: CASRTGATYEQYF. CDR3 in DNA: TGTGCCAGCCGGACAGGGGCGACCTACGAGCAGTACTTC.

The chain employs TRBV5-1 and TRBJ2-2; D possibly corresponds to TRBD2 (7 bases). The CDR3 runs to 14 residues. Germline CDR1 and CDR2: SGHRS and YFSETQ. Trimming cost V 2 bases and J 6 bases, with 11 bases left between them. CDR3 region: CASSFRGAPGELFF. CDR3 coding DNA: TGCGCCAGCAGCTTTCGGGGGGCGCCCGGGGAGCTGTTTTTT.

The V gene is TRBV11-2, the J gene TRBJ2-5; D unresolved. Trimming left V 5 bases short and J 7 bases short, with 17 bases between. Germline V gives CDR1 SGHAT, CDR2 FQNNGV. The CDR3 is made up of 14 amino acids. CDR3 DNA sequence: TGTGCCAGCAGCCTTAGGCCGCAAAGGAGGACCCAGTACTTC. Amino acid sequence: CASSLRPQRRTQYF. Drawing the rest from reference TRBV11-2 and TRBJ2-5, the complete variable domain is EAGVAQSPRYKIIEKRQSVAFWCNPISGHATLYWYQQILGQGPKLLIQFQNNGVVDDSQLPKDRFSAERLKGVDSTLKIQPAKLEDSAVYLCASSLRPQRRTQYFGPGTRLLVL.

DNA of the CDR3: TGCGCCAGCAGCCGCCCTAGGACAGGGGTGGCCGGGGAGCTGTTTTTT. It specifies CASSRPRTGVAGELFF. This chain joins TRBV5-1 and TRBJ2-2, with 9 bases lining up with TRBD1. The germline gives CDR1 SGHRS, CDR2 YFSETQ. Germline trimming cut 4 bases from V and 6 bases from J; bases unmatched to any gene: 10. The CDR3 contains 16 residues.

The chain is built from TRBV7-6 and TRBJ2-1; 10 nucleotides align to TRBD2. Germline values: CDR1 SGHVS, CDR2 FNYEAQ. The CDR3 is made up of 15 amino acids. V lost 2 bases and J lost 9; bases outside the gene matches: 7. The CDR3 sequence: CASSLPSGGAGEQFF. CDR3 nucleotide sequence: TGTGCCAGCAGCTTACCCAGCGGGGGGGCTGGTGAGCAGTTCTTC.

The chain joins TRBV2 to TRBJ1-4; D is possibly TRBD1 (6 bases). Germline CDR1 is SNHLY and CDR2 is FYNNEI. The CDR3 is made up of 15 amino acids. Trimming pared 7 bases from V and 0 bases from J, leaving 12 bases between. DNA of the CDR3: TGTGCCAGCACCTTAGAGGGGGCAACTAATGAAAAACTGTTTTTT. Translation: CASTLEGATNEKLFF. Drawing the rest from reference TRBV2 and TRBJ1-4, the complete variable domain is EPEVTQTPSHQVTQMGQEVILRCVPISNHLYFYWYRQILGQKVEFLVSFYNNEISEKSEIFDDQFSVERPDGSNFTLKIRSTKLEDSAMYFCASTLEGATNEKLFFGSGTQLSVL.

The chain employs TRBV7-3 and TRBJ2-1; 10 bases are shared with TRBD2. CDR1 SGHTA and CDR2 FQGTGA come from the germline V gene. The CDR3 totals 15 residues. Losses at the gene ends were 5 bases for V and 2 bases for J; bases not matched to a gene: 3. The CDR3 DNA reads as TGTGCCAGCAGCGAACTAGCGGGACCCTACAATGAGCAGTTCTTC. This sequence encodes CASSELAGPYNEQFF.

This clone is a singleton in its sample. This chain uses TRBV27 with TRBJ1-5; 7 positions match TRBD1. V gave up 6 bases and J gave up 3 bases; unmatched junction bases: 2. This CDR3 is 13 amino acids long. Looked up from germline, CDR1 is MNHEY and CDR2 is SMNVEV (reference sequence). CDR3 DNA sequence: TGTGCCAGCAGCAGGGGGGCCAATCAGCCCCAGCATTTT. Its protein is CASSRGANQPQHF.

This chain uses TRBV9 with TRBJ1-2; D is possibly TRBD1 (5 bases). The CDR3 contains 16 residues. V lost 0 bases and J 7 bases, leaving 19 bases between the germline ends. CDR1 and CDR2 from the germline V gene are SGDLS and YYNGEE. The CDR3 is CASSVEPTSGRTGYTF. As DNA, the CDR3 is TGTGCCAGCAGCGTAGAACCCACGTCAGGGCGGACTGGCTACACCTTC.

The sample holds one count of this clone. J is TRBJ2-1 and V is TRBV7-3; 9 nucleotides match TRBD2. The CDR3 sequence is 15 residues long. Unmatched junction bases numbered 7, after V lost 4 bases and J lost 6 bases. The germline gives CDR1 SGHTA, CDR2 FQGTGA. CDR3 sequence: CASSSEGLASNEQFF. CDR3 sequence (DNA): TGTGCCAGCAGCTCCGAGGGACTAGCAAGCAATGAGCAGTTCTTC. The full variable domain, rest sourced from reference TRBV7-3 and TRBJ2-1, is GAGVSQTPSNKVTEKGKYVELRCDPISGHTALYWYRQSLGQGPEFLIYFQGTGAADDSGLPNDRFFAVRPEGSVSTLKIQRTERGDSAVYLCASSSEGLASNEQFFGPGTRLTVL.

The CDR3 region is CASSLGGLARGIRNEQFF. CDR3 sequence (DNA): TGTGCCAGCAGTTTAGGTGGGCTAGCCCGGGGGATACGCAATGAGCAGTTCTTC. The chain joins TRBV27 to TRBJ2-1; perhaps TRBD2 as D (6 bases). Between the trimmed V and J ends, which lost 2 bases and 6 bases, there was a span of 23 bases. Germline loops: CDR1 MNHEY, CDR2 SMNVEV (reference sequence). This CDR3 has 18 amino acids.

This clone came up once. The chain links TRBV5-1 to TRBJ2-2; possible D gene TRBD2, 6 bases. V was cut by 3 bases and J by 2 bases, with 17 bases left in between. Germline V gene data show CDR1 as SGHRS and CDR2 as YFSETQ. The CDR3 is made up of 17 amino acids. The CDR3 nucleotides read TGCGCCAGCAGCTCGAACACGTTGGCGGGAAACACCGGGGAGCTGTTTTTT. It encodes CASSSNTLAGNTGELFF.

The chain employs TRBV7-9 and TRBJ1-2, with D possibly TRBD1 on 6 matching bases. The CDR3 is 13 amino acids. V shed 7 bases and J shed 2 bases, with 11 bases lying between them. Germline V gene data show CDR1 as SEHNR and CDR2 as FQNEAQ (reference sequence). CDR3 loop: CASNRGANYGYTF. The CDR3 DNA sequence: TGTGCCAGCAACCGGGGGGCAAACTATGGCTACACCTTC.